A single sample gave rise to the 19 T cell receptor beta chains below, sequenced in a study of Ad26.COV2.S vaccination and SARS-CoV-2 variants. The method was immunoSEQ multiplex PCR; TCRdb's version includes in-frame clones alone and lacks a portion of them. The sample carries approximately 400,000 clones, about 92% recorded once. This material consisted of peripheral blood, taken after recovery from COVID-19. Receptors were obtained from a human donor who had recovered from COVID-19.

The chain has TRBV14 and TRBJ1-5, with D uncertain. V lost 0 bases to trimming and J lost 5 bases, with 5 bases between them. CDR1 is SGHDN and CDR2 is FVKESK in the germline V gene. This CDR3 contains 13 residues. For the CDR3, the DNA is TGTGCCAGCAGCCAAGATTTCGATCAGCCCCAGCATTTT. Its protein product is CASSQDFDQPQHF.

The chain joins TRBV11-2 to TRBJ1-5; the D is unclear. Trimming cost V 0 bases and J 6 bases, with 6 bases left between them. This CDR3 contains 13 residues. The V gene's germline CDR1 is SGHAT and CDR2 FQNNGV. Here the CDR3 reads CASSLEATQPQHF. The CDR3 DNA reads TGTGCCAGCAGCTTAGAAGCAACTCAGCCCCAGCATTTT.

The sample holds one count of this clone. This chain connects TRBV6-5 to TRBJ2-5; D tentatively fits TRBD1 or TRBD2 (5 bases each). The CDR3 covers 13 residues. V lost 8 bases and J 0 bases, leaving 10 bases between the germline ends. The germline V gene encodes CDR1 MNHEY and CDR2 SVGAGI. The CDR3 sequence: CASGGGYQETQYF. DNA of the CDR3: TGTGCCAGCGGGGGTGGGTACCAAGAGACCCAGTACTTC.

CDR3 region: CASSLAKGLNTEAFF. The CDR3 DNA follows: TGTGCCAGCAGCTTGGCCAAGGGTTTGAACACTGAAGCTTTCTTT. The chain carries TRBV5-4 and TRBJ1-1; D is undetermined. Germline CDR1 reads SGHNT; CDR2 reads YYREEE (reference sequence). V lost 0 bases and J 0 bases, leaving 9 bases between the germline ends. The CDR3 length is 15 residues.

The chain employs TRBV11-2 and TRBJ1-1; D not resolved. Germline CDR1 SGHAT, CDR2 FQNNGV. Trimming took 1 base from V and 0 from J, leaving 9 bases between them. The CDR3 length is 15 residues. The CDR3 sequence: CASSLGKYMNTEAFF. CDR3 bases: TGTGCCAGCAGCTTAGGGAAATACATGAACACTGAAGCTTTCTTT.

This chain connects TRBV19 to TRBJ2-3, with D perhaps TRBD1 (6 bases). The CDR3 contains 12 residues. Looked up from germline, CDR1 is LNHDA and CDR2 is SQIVND (reference sequence). V lost 7 bases, J lost 7 bases, and 12 bases lay in between. The CDR3 here is CASTLTGNTQYF. Written as DNA, the CDR3 is TGTGCCAGTACCTTAACAGGGAATACGCAGTATTTT.

As regards this clone: Other nucleotide sequences from this sample produce the same CDR3. The chain combines TRBV6-5 with TRBJ1-5; perhaps TRBD1 as D (5 bases). V was shortened by 0 bases and J by 4 bases, with 7 bases between the two germline ends. The V gene's germline CDR1 is MNHEY and CDR2 SVGAGI. The CDR3 sequence is 14 residues long. The chain's CDR3 is CASSYSAGNQPQHF. The CDR3 region has the DNA TGTGCCAGCAGTTACTCGGCAGGGAATCAGCCCCAGCATTTT.

About this clone: Distinct nucleotide sequences in the sample also encode this CDR3. This sequence joins TRBV7-8 and TRBJ1-1, with a tentative D call TRBD1 (6 bases). The V gene's germline CDR1 is SGHVS and CDR2 FQNEAQ. The CDR3 is made up of 14 amino acids. V lost 1 base, J lost 1 base, and 7 bases lay in between. The CDR3 spells CASSLVGGNTEAFF. The CDR3 nucleotides are TGTGCCAGCAGCTTAGTAGGGGGGAACACTGAAGCTTTCTTT.

The genes are TRBV10-2 and TRBJ1-5, with D hard to call. CDR1 is WSHSY, CDR2 SAAADI, per germline. The CDR3 sequence is 13 residues long. CDR3 loop: CVGPNYSNQPQHF. The CDR3 DNA is TGCGTCGGACCTAACTATAGCAATCAGCCCCAGCATTTT.

This chain links TRBV5-4 with TRBJ2-1; a weak D match, TRBD2 (5 bases). There are 13 residues in the CDR3. In germline, CDR1 is SGHNT, CDR2 YYREEE (reference sequence). The DNA of the CDR3 is TGTGCTGGGAGCCATACCCGATACAATGAGCAGTTCTTC. It codes for CAGSHTRYNEQFF. Full variable domain (outside the CDR3, taken from reference TRBV5-4 and TRBJ2-1): ETGVTQSPTHLIKTRGQQVTLRCSSQSGHNTVSWYQQALGQGPQFIFQYYREEENGRGNFPPRFSGLQFPNYSSELNVNALELDDSALYLCAGSHTRYNEQFFGPGTRLTVL.

The rearrangement joins TRBV29-1 to TRBJ1-2, with D possibly being TRBD1 (5 bases). V lost 8 bases, J lost 2 bases, and 18 bases lay in between. CDR1 and CDR2 from the germline V gene are SQVTM and ANQGSEA. The CDR3 is 14 amino acids. This CDR3 reads CSTRDSRINYGYTF. The CDR3 DNA is TGCAGCACCCGAGACAGCCGTATAAACTATGGCTACACCTTC.

The chain is built from TRBV24-1 and TRBJ2-1, with D tentatively TRBD1 (5 bases). Germline V gene data show CDR1 as KGHDR and CDR2 as SFDVKD. This CDR3 contains 14 residues. V was clipped by 3 bases and J by 6 bases, with 11 bases between them. CDR3 residues: CATSDTRQTNEQFF. The CDR3 bases are TGTGCCACCAGTGATACCCGACAGACCAATGAGCAGTTCTTC.

This clone was seen once. CDR3 coding DNA: TGTGCCAGCAGCCAAGAGGGACAGGGGGCTTCCTACGAGCAGTACTTC. This sequence encodes CASSQEGQGASYEQYF. The V gene is TRBV3-1 (or the pseudogene TRBV3-2), the J gene TRBJ2-7; TRBD1 matches at 12 bases. The CDR3 is made up of 16 amino acids. Per germline, CDR1 LGHDT and CDR2 YNNKEL (reference sequence). Trimming removed 0 bases from V and 1 base from J; junction bases left unmatched: 1.

The gene calls are TRBV5-1 and TRBJ2-1; weak D call: TRBD2 (5 bases). With 0 bases removed from V and 8 bases from J, the gap between germline ends came to 18 bases. The CDR3 spans 16 residues. In germline, CDR1 is SGHRS, CDR2 YFSETQ. CDR3 amino acids: CASSLAVGSGRHEQFF. In DNA, the CDR3 is TGCGCCAGCAGCTTGGCCGTGGGTTCTGGGAGACATGAGCAGTTCTTC.

The rearrangement joins TRBV9 to TRBJ2-3; 11 bases map to TRBD2. Per the germline V gene, CDR1 is SGDLS and CDR2 is YYNGEE. CDR3 length: 16 amino acids. The V gene end was trimmed by 2 bases and the J gene end by 1 base; junction bases not matched to a gene: 3. CDR3 nucleotide sequence: TGTGCCAGCAGCGTCACTAGCGGGGGCCGCACAGATACGCAGTATTTT. Protein: CASSVTSGGRTDTQYF.

V and J are TRBV7-8 and TRBJ2-1; D possibly matches TRBD1 or TRBD2 (6 bases each). The CDR3 has 17 amino acids. Germline CDR1 SGHVS, CDR2 FQNEAQ. The V gene lost 2 bases and the J gene lost 1 base, with 15 bases spanning the gap. CDR3 amino acids: CASSLTSGGVSYNEQFF. In nucleotides, the CDR3 is TGTGCCAGCAGCTTAACATCCGGGGGCGTATCCTACAATGAGCAGTTCTTC.

This chain links TRBV24-1 with TRBJ1-5; D gene unclear. From germline, CDR1 is KGHDR and CDR2 SFDVKD. This CDR3 contains 13 residues. V lost 6 bases and J lost 1, with 6 bases in between. CDR3 DNA: TGTGCCACCAGTCAGAGCAGCAATCAGCCCCAGCATTTT. It encodes CATSQSSNQPQHF.

The V call is TRBV11-2, the J call TRBJ2-5; 7 bases align to TRBD1. Unmatched junction bases numbered 7, after V lost 1 base and J lost 5 bases. This CDR3 spans 15 amino acids. In germline, CDR1 is SGHAT, CDR2 FQNNGV. CDR3 in DNA: TGTGCCAGCAGCTTAGGAGGCAGGGGGTTTGAGACCCAGTACTTC. Protein sequence: CASSLGGRGFETQYF.

Worth noting for this clone: This same CDR3 is encoded by further DNA sequences in the sample. J is TRBJ2-3 and V is TRBV7-6; D uncertain. This CDR3 region has 15 residues. Looked up from germline, CDR1 is SGHVS and CDR2 is FNYEAQ. V lost 1 base and J 4 bases, leaving 12 bases between the germline ends. Here the CDR3 reads CASSLGVTVPDTQYF. CDR3 coding DNA: TGTGCCAGCAGCTTAGGCGTCACCGTACCAGATACGCAGTATTTT.